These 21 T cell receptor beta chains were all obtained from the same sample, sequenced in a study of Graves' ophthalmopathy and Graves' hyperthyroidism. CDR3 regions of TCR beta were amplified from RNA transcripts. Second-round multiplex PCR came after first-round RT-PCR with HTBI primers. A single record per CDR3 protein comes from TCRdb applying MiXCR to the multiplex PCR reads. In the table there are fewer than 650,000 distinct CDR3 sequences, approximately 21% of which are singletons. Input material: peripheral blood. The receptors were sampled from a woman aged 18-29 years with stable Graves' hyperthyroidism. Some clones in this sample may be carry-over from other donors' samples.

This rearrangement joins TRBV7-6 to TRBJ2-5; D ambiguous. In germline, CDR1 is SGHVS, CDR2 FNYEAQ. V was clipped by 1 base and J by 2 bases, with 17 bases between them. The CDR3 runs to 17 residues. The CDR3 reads CASSLGHLGSTQETQYF. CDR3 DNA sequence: TGTGCCAGCAGCTTAGGTCATCTGGGCAGTACACAAGAGACCCAGTACTTC.

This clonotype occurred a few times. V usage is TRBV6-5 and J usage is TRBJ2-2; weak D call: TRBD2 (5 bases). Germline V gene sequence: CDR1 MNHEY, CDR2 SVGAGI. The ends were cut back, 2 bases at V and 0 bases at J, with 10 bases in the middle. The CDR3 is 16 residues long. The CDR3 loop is CASSYRTFANTGELFF. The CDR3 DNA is TGTGCCAGCAGTTACCGGACTTTCGCGAACACCGGGGAGCTGTTTTTT.

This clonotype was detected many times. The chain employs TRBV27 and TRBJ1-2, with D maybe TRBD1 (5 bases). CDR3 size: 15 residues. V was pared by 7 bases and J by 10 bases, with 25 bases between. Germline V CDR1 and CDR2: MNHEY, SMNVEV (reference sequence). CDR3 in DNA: TGTGCCAGCAACTCAGAGGGGTCGACGGTGGGTGACTACACCTTC. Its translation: CASNSEGSTVGDYTF.

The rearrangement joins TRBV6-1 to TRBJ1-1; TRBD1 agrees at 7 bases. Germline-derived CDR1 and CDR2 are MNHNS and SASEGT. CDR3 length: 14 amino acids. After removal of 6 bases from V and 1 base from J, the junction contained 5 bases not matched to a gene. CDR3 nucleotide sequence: TGTGCCAGCAGACTGACAGGGCAGAACACTGAAGCTTTCTTT. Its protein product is CASRLTGQNTEAFF.

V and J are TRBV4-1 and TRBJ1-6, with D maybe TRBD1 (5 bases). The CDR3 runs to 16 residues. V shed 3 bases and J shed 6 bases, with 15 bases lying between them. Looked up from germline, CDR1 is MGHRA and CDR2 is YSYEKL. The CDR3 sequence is CASSHRGSALNSPLHF. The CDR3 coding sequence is TGCGCCAGCAGCCATCGGGGGTCAGCTCTTAATTCACCCCTCCACTTT.

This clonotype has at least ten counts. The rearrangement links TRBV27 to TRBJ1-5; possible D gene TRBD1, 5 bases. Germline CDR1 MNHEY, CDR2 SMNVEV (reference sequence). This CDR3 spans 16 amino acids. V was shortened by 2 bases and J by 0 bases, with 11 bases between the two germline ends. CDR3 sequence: CASSLRGGISNQPQHF. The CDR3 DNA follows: TGTGCCAGCAGTTTACGTGGGGGGATTAGCAATCAGCCCCAGCATTTT.

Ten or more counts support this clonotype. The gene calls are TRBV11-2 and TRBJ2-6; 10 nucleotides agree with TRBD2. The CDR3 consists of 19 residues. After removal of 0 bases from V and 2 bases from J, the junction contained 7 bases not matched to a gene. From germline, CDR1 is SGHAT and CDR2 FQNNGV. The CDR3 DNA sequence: TGTGCCAGCAGCTTAGAGTTCGAGCTAGCGGGAGCTGGGGCCAACGTCCTGACTTTC. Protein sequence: CASSLEFELAGAGANVLTF. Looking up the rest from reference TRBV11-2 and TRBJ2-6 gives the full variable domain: EAGVAQSPRYKIIEKRQSVAFWCNPISGHATLYWYQQILGQGPKLLIQFQNNGVVDDSQLPKDRFSAERLKGVDSTLKIQPAKLEDSAVYLCASSLEFELAGAGANVLTFGAGSRLTVL.

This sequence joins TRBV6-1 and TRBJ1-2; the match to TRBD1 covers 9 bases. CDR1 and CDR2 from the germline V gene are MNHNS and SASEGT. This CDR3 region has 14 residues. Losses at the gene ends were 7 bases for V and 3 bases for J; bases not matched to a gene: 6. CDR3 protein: CASKVGQGYYGYTF. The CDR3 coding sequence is TGTGCCAGCAAGGTCGGACAGGGGTACTATGGCTACACCTTC.

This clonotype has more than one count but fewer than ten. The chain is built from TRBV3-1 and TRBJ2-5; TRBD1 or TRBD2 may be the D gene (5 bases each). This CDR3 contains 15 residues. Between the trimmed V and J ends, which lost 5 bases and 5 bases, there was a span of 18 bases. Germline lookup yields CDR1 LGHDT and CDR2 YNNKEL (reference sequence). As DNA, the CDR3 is TGTGCCAGCAGCGGGGATAGGGGAGATCCGGAGACCCAGTACTTC. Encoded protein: CASSGDRGDPETQYF.

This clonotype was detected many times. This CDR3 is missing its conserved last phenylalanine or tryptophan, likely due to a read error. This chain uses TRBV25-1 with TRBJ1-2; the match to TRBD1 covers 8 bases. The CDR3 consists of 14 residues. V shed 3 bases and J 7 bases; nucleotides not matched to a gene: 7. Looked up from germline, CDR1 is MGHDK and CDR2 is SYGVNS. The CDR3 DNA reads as TGTGCCAGCAGTGATGCAGGGGGCGGTTCTGGCTACACCATC. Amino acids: CASSDAGGGSGYTI.

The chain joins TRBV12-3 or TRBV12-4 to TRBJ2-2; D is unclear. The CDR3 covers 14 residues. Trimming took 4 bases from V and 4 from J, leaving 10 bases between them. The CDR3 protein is CASSSGKTTGELFF. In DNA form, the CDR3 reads TGTGCCAGCAGTTCCGGCAAGACCACCGGGGAGCTGTTTTTT.

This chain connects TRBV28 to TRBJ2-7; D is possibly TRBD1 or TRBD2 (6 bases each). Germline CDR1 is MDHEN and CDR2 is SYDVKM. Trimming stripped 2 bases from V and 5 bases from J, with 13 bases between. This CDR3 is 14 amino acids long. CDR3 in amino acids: CASSLRGATNEQYF. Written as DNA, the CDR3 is TGTGCCAGCAGTTTAAGGGGGGCGACGAACGAGCAGTACTTC.

The CDR3 loop is CASSFPSGRALDTGELFF. In DNA, the CDR3 is TGTGCCAGCAGTTTTCCTAGCGGGAGGGCCCTCGACACCGGGGAGCTGTTTTTT. The J gene is TRBJ2-2, the V gene TRBV12-3 or TRBV12-4; TRBD2 matches 12 bases. With V trimmed by 3 bases and J by 3 bases, 8 bases remained unmatched. The CDR3 covers 18 residues.

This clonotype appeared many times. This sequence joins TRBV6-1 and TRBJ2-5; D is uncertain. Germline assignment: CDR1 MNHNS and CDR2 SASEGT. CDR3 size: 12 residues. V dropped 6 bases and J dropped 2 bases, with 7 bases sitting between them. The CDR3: CASRANQETQYF. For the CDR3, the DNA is TGTGCCAGCAGGGCGAATCAAGAGACCCAGTACTTC.

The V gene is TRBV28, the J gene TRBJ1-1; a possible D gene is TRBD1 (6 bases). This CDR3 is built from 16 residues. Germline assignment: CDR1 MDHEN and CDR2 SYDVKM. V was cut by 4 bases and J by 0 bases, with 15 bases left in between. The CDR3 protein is CASSSIQGSMNTEAFF. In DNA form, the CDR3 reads TGTGCCAGCAGTTCTATTCAGGGGTCCATGAACACTGAAGCTTTCTTT. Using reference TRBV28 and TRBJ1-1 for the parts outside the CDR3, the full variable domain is DVKVTQSSRYLVKRTGEKVFLECVQDMDHENMFWYRQDPGLGLRLIYFSYDVKMKEKGDIPEGYSVSREKKERFSLILESASTNQTSMYLCASSSIQGSMNTEAFFGQGTRLTVV.

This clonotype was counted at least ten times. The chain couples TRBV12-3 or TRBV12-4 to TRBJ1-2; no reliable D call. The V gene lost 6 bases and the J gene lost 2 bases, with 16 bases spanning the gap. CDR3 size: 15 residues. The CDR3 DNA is TGTGCCAGCAGCTCGACGGGAGGTACGAACTATGGCTACACCTTC. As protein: CASSSTGGTNYGYTF.

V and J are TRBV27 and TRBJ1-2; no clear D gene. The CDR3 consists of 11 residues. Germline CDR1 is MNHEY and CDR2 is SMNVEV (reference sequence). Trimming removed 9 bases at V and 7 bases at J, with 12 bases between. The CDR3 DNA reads TGTGCCAGTTGGGGTCGTTTTGGCTACACCTTC. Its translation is CASWGRFGYTF.

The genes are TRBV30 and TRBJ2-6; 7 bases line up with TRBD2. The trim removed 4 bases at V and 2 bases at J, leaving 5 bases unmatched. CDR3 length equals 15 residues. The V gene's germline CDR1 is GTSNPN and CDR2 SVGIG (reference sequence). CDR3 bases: TGTGCCTGGATCCCTGGGGGGGCTGGGGCCAACGTCCTGACTTTC. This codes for CAWIPGGAGANVLTF. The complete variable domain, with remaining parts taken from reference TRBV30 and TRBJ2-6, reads SQTIHQWPATLVQPVGSPLSLECTVEGTSNPNLYWYRQAAGRGLQLLFYSVGIGQISSEVPQNLSASRPQDRQFILSSKKLLLSDSGFYLCAWIPGGAGANVLTFGAGSRLTVL.

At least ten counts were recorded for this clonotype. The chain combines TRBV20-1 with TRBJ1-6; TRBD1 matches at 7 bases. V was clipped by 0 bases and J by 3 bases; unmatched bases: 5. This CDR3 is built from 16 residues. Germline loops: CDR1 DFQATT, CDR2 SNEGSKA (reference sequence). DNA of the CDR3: TGCAGTGCTAGAGAGACAGGGCGAAACTATAATTCACCCCTCCACTTT. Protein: CSARETGRNYNSPLHF.

CDR3: CASSFGTGGHLYGYTF. DNA for the CDR3: TGTGCCAGCAGCTTCGGGACAGGGGGCCACTTATATGGCTACACCTTC. This chain uses TRBV11-2 with TRBJ1-2, with 12 bases identical to TRBD1. This CDR3 contains 16 residues. Looked up from germline, CDR1 is SGHAT and CDR2 is FQNNGV. V was pared by 3 bases and J by 5 bases, with 7 bases of the junction left unmatched.

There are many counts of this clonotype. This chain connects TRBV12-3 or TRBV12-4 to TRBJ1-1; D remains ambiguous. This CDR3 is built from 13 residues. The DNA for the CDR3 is TGTGCTTCTTTGGCGGTCGGGAACACTGAAGCTTTCTTT. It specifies CASLAVGNTEAFF.